These T cell receptor beta chains were read from a single sample in a study of blood T cell repertoires in COVID-19. TCRdb keeps only in-frame clones here, not all; method: immunoSEQ multiplex PCR. The sample has 400,000 to 450,000 clones, 80% to 90% seen once. Sequencing input: peripheral blood. The receptors stem from a man younger than 35 with COVID-19, enrolled during active disease. CDR3s include the opening cysteine and the closing phenylalanine or tryptophan. Each record gives: clone size, V gene, D gene, J gene, CDR3 DNA, CDR3 protein. D genes are given only for firm matches. Clone size is stated in some rows and not others, as once, few, many or a class when expanded.

NA,TRBV5-1,NA,TRBJ1-4,TGCGCCAGCAGCTTGGGAGTTACAACTAATGAAAAACTGTTTTTT,CASSLGVTTNEKLFF
once,TRBV2,TRBD2,TRBJ2-7,TGTGCCAGCAGAGGACTAGCGGCCTACTACGAGCAGTACTTC,CASRGLAAYYEQYF
once,TRBV6-5,NA,TRBJ1-3,TGTGCCAGCAGTTACTCGTTGAGCTCTGGAAACACCATATATTTT,CASSYSLSSGNTIYF
NA,TRBV5-6,TRBD2,TRBJ2-6,TGTGCCAGCAGCTTGTATCCAGCGGGGGCTGGGGCCAACGTCCTGACTTTC,CASSLYPAGAGANVLTF
NA,TRBV5-1,NA,TRBJ2-7,TGCGCCAGCAGCTTGGGCAGGGCCGAGCAGTACTTC,CASSLGRAEQYF
NA,TRBV7-2,NA,TRBJ2-7,TGTGCCAGCAGCTTAGCCAGGCACTACGAGCAGTACTTC,CASSLARHYEQYF
NA,TRBV6-4,NA,TRBJ2-3,TGTGCCAGCAGTGACGGCGCCGGCTCGGGAGATACGCAGTATTTT,CASSDGAGSGDTQYF
NA,TRBV19,NA,TRBJ2-7,TGTGCCAGTAGTAAAAGACAGTATCATAGCTCCTACGAGCAGTACTTC,CASSKRQYHSSYEQYF
NA,TRBV11-2,TRBD1,TRBJ1-1,TGTGCCAGCAGCCATGGGACAGCCGAAGCTTTCTTT,CASSHGTAEAFF
NA,TRBV13,NA,TRBJ1-6,TGTGCCAGCAGCTTAGATTTCAGGGGTAATTCACCCCTCCACTTT,CASSLDFRGNSPLHF
once,TRBV28,NA,TRBJ1-1,TGTGCCAGCAGTCTACCCTTCGGCACCCGAGGAGCTTTCTTT,CASSLPFGTRGAFF
NA,TRBV30,NA,TRBJ1-2,TGTGCCTGGAGATCGGACTATGGCTACACCTTC,CAWRSDYGYTF
NA,TRBV3-1/TRBV3-2,NA,TRBJ2-1,TGTGCCAGCAGCCAAGATAGGGGTAATGAGCAGTTCTTC,CASSQDRGNEQFF
NA,TRBV5-1,NA,TRBJ2-7,TGCGCCAGCAGCTTGGACAAATGGGAGCAGTACTTC,CASSLDKWEQYF
NA,TRBV2,TRBD1,TRBJ2-4,TGTGCCAGCAGAGTAAACAGGGGGGCAGCCAAAAACATTCAGTACTTC,CASRVNRGAAKNIQYF
few,TRBV7-7,TRBD1,TRBJ1-2,TGTGCCAGCCGAGAACCCACAGGGGTCTTATCCTATGGCTACACCTTC,CASREPTGVLSYGYTF
NA,TRBV4-1,NA,TRBJ2-2,TGCGCCAGCAGCCAAGTCTCCAGAAACACCGGGGAGCTGTTTTTT,CASSQVSRNTGELFF
NA,TRBV6-2/TRBV6-3,TRBD1,TRBJ1-1,TGTGCCAGCAGCCTTCAGGGGGTCAGTGAAGCTTTCTTT,CASSLQGVSEAFF
once,TRBV25-1,NA,TRBJ1-1,TGTGCCAGCAGTGAATCGGGGACTGTTGAAGCTTTCTTT,CASSESGTVEAFF
NA,TRBV28,TRBD2,TRBJ2-7,TGTGCCAGCAACTCTCCTAGCGGGTTTTCCTACGAGCAGTACTTC,CASNSPSGFSYEQYF
NA,TRBV11-3,NA,TRBJ1-4,TGTGCCAGCAGCTTAGATGGAGCTGAACTGTTTTTT,CASSLDGAELFF
NA,TRBV5-1,NA,TRBJ2-7,TGCGCCAGCAGTTACCAACAGGGCTACGAGCAGTACTTC,CASSYQQGYEQYF
NA,TRBV5-6,TRBD2,TRBJ2-2,TGTGCCAGCAGCTTCGGGACTAGTATCGCCGGGGAGCTGTTTTTT,CASSFGTSIAGELFF
NA,TRBV5-1,TRBD1,TRBJ1-4,TGCGCCAGCAGCTTGGGGGACAGTAATGAAAAACTGTTTTTT,CASSLGDSNEKLFF
NA,TRBV4-2,TRBD2,TRBJ2-1,TGTGCCAGCAGCCAAGATGAGACTAGCGGGAGGGATGAGCAGTTCTTC,CASSQDETSGRDEQFF
NA,TRBV12-3/TRBV12-4,NA,TRBJ2-3,TGTGCCAGCGGAACGGCTAGGGGGGATACGCAGTATTTT,CASGTARGDTQYF
NA,TRBV5-8,TRBD1,TRBJ1-5,TGTGCCAGCAGCCCCTGGACAGGGACCCATCAGCCCCAGCATTTT,CASSPWTGTHQPQHF
NA,TRBV7-3,TRBD1,TRBJ2-1,TGTGCCAGCAGTGGACAGGGGGCTAGAAATGAGCAGTTCTTC,CASSGQGARNEQFF
NA,TRBV6-1,NA,TRBJ2-5,TGTGCCAGCAGTGACACGTCGGGATGGGAGACCCAGTACTTC,CASSDTSGWETQYF
NA,TRBV19,TRBD1,TRBJ1-5,TGTGCCAGTAGTACTACAGGGGGCGATCAGCCCCAGCATTTT,CASSTTGGDQPQHF
NA,TRBV5-4,TRBD1,TRBJ2-1,TGTGCCAGCAGCTTGCCGGGACAGGGTTCCAATGAGCAGTTCTTC,CASSLPGQGSNEQFF
few,TRBV4-1,NA,TRBJ1-2,TGCGCCAGCAGCCACACCTTCAGACAGGACTATGGCTACACCTTC,CASSHTFRQDYGYTF
NA,TRBV5-1,NA,TRBJ2-5,TGCGCCAGCGCCCAGCAAGAGACCCAGTACTTC,CASAQQETQYF
NA,TRBV18,TRBD1,TRBJ1-2,TGTGCCAGCTCACCTACAGGGGTAGGCTATGGCTACACCTTC,CASSPTGVGYGYTF
NA,TRBV19,NA,TRBJ1-1,TGTGCCAGTATGGGACTCCGAAAAGCTTTCTTT,CASMGLRKAFF
NA,TRBV27,TRBD2,TRBJ2-2,TGTGCCAGTTCTAGCGGGTTTGCCGGGGAGCTGTTTTTT,CASSSGFAGELFF